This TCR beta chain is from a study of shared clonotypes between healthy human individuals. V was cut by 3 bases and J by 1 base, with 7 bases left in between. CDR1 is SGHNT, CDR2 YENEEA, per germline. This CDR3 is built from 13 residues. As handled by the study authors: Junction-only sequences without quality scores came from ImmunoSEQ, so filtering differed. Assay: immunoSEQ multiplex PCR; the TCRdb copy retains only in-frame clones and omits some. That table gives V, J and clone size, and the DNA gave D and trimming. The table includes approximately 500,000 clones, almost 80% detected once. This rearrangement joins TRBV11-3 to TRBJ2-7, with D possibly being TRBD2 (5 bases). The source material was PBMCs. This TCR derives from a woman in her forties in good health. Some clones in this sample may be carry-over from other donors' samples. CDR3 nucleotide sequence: TGTGCCAGCAGCTTCGGACTTTCCTACGAGCAGTACTTC. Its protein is CASSFGLSYEQYF.